This T cell receptor (beta chain) was sequenced in a study of early T cells in non-severe SARS-CoV-2 infection. Findings of the study overall: Anti-spike CD8 responses were favored by VDJdb matching, which missed private and CD4 specificities.

In its sample, this clonotype was seen a few times. Its antigen is unidentified. The V and J ends lost 5 bases and 8 bases respectively, with 18 bases between them. CDR3 size: 15 residues. Researchers attached unique molecular identifiers to individual cDNA molecules. TCRdb fed the 5' RACE reads into MiXCR, producing one record per CDR3 protein. The sample includes about 56,000 distinct CDR3 sequences, more than 9% of them seen just once. The TCR originated in an adult who was a healthcare worker with PCR-confirmed SARS-CoV-2 infection or an uninfected control (not recorded which). The J gene is TRBJ1-4, the V gene TRBV12-3 or TRBV12-4, with D possibly being TRBD1 (5 bases). Specimen: whole blood. Here the CDR3 reads CASSGQTAGGEKLFF. For the CDR3, the DNA is TGTGCCAGCAGTGGTCAGACAGCCGGTGGGGAAAAACTGTTTTTT.